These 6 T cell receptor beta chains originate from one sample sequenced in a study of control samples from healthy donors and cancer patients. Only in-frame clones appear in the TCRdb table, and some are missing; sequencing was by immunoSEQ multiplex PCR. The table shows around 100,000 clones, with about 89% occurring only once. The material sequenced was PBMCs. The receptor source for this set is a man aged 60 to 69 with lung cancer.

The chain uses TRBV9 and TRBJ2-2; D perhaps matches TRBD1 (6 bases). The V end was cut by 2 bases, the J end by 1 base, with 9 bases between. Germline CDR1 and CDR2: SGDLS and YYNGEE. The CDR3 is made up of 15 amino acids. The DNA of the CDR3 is TGTGCCAGCAGCGTCCCCAGGGGGAACACCGGGGAGCTGTTTTTT. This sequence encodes CASSVPRGNTGELFF.

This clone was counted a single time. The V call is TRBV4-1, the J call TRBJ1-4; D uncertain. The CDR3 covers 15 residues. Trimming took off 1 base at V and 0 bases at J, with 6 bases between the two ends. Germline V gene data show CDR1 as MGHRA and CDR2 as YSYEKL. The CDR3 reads CASSQVRATNEKLFF. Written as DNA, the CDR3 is TGCGCCAGCAGCCAAGTTAGGGCAACTAATGAAAAACTGTTTTTT.

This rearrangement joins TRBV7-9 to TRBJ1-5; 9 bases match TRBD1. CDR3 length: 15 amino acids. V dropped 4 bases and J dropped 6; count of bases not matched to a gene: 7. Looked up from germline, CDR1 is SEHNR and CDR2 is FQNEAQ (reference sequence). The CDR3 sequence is CASSSSRDRAQPQHF. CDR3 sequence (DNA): TGTGCCAGCAGCTCGTCCCGGGACAGGGCTCAGCCCCAGCATTTT.

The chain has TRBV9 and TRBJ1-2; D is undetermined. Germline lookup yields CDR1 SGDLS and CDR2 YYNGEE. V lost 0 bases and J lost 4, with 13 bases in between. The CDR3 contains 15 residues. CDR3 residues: CASSVEASLLYGYTF. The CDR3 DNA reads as TGTGCCAGCAGCGTAGAAGCCAGCCTCCTCTATGGCTACACCTTC.

CDR3 DNA sequence: TGTGCCAGCAGCTTAACGGTTCTAAATCTGTTTTTT. It translates to CASSLTVLNLFF. V gene TRBV7-3 combines with J gene TRBJ2-2; D gene ambiguous. V was clipped by 0 bases and J by 14 bases, with 10 bases between them. The CDR3 extends over 12 amino acids. From germline, CDR1 is SGHTA and CDR2 FQGTGA.

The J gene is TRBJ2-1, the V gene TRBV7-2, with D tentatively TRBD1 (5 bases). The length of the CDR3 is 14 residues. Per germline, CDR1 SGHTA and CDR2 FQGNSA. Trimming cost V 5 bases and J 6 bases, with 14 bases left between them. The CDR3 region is CASSPRVGRNEQFF. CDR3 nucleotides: TGTGCCAGCAGCCCCCGCGTGGGGCGCAATGAGCAGTTCTTC.